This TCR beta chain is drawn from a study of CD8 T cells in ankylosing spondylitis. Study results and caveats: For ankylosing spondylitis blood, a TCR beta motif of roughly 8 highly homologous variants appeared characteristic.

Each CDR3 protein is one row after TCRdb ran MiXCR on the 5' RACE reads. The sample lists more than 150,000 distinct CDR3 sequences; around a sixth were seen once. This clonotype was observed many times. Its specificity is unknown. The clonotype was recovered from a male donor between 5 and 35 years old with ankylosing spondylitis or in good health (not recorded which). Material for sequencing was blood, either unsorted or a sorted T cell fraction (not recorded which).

The CDR3 is CASSWTATSTDTQYF. CDR3 sequence (DNA): TGTGCCAGCAGCTGGACAGCTACTAGCACAGATACGCAGTATTTT. V gene TRBV7-9 combines with J gene TRBJ2-3; perhaps TRBD1 as D (6 bases). Trimming stripped 4 bases from V and 0 bases from J, with 11 bases between. This CDR3 is built from 15 residues. Germline CDR1 and CDR2: SEHNR and FQNEAQ (reference sequence).